The rows below give T cell receptor beta chains drawn from one sample of a study of cytomegalovirus exposure and HLA in healthy donors. The table came from immunoSEQ multiplex PCR; TCRdb's copy has only in-frame clones and leaves some out. Among 140,000 to 150,000 clones, over 60% were seen once, and the ten largest hold over 2%. Source material: PBMCs. These receptors were collected from a man aged 40-50 years in good health and CMV-seronegative. CDR3s include the opening cysteine and the closing phenylalanine or tryptophan. A D gene is named only where the DNA matches it firmly. Only part of the rows carry a size: once, few, many, or a class if the clone is expanded.

clone_size	v_call	j_call	d_call	cdr3_length	cdr3_nt	cdr3_aa
few	TRBV19	TRBJ1-1	NA	15	TGTGCCAGTAGTTCCCCGAACAGTATGAACACTGAAGCTTTCTTT	CASSSPNSMNTEAFF
NA	TRBV9	TRBJ1-6	TRBD1	20	TGTGCCAGCAGCAACCGTCCGGGGCCACCCGGAGACAGGGTCCATTCACCCCTCCACTTT	CASSNRPGPPGDRVHSPLHF
once	TRBV6-5	TRBJ2-2	NA	15	TGTGCCAGCAGTTATTCCCTAACTAGATCCGGGGAGCTGTTTTTT	CASSYSLTRSGELFF
few	TRBV12-5	TRBJ2-7	TRBD2	17	TGTGCTAGTGGTTTGGTACTAGCGGGGCCCCGCTCCTACGAGCAGTACTTC	CASGLVLAGPRSYEQYF
NA	TRBV16	TRBJ1-2	NA	13	TGTGCCAGCAGCCAAAGGGGGGGCGACGGCTACACCTTC	CASSQRGGDGYTF
NA	TRBV4-2	TRBJ2-1	NA	16	TGTGCCAGCAGCCAAGTCCTGGCGGAGTCCTACAATGAGCAGTTCTTC	CASSQVLAESYNEQFF
many	TRBV13	TRBJ2-3	NA	15	TGTGCCAGCAGCCCAGGCGGGTCCTTCACAGATACGCAGTATTTT	CASSPGGSFTDTQYF
NA	TRBV5-1	TRBJ2-1	TRBD1	14	TGCGCCAGCAGCGACAGAACAGGGGGCAATGAGCAGTTCTTC	CASSDRTGGNEQFF
NA	TRBV7-2	TRBJ2-1	TRBD2	19	TGTGCCAGCAGCAGAGTAGGGACTAGCGGCCCTCCGAGAGGGAATGAGCAGTTCTTC	CASSRVGTSGPPRGNEQFF
NA	TRBV5-4	TRBJ2-6	NA	17	TGTGCCAGCAGCTTGGTTCCAGACAACTCTGGGGCCAACGTCCTGACTTTC	CASSLVPDNSGANVLTF
NA	TRBV6-4	TRBJ2-3	NA	13	TGTGCCAGCAGTGAGGCCGGGGGAGGTACGCAGTATTTT	CASSEAGGGTQYF
NA	TRBV27	TRBJ1-6	NA	15	TGTGCCAGCAGTTTATCTCCCCGCGGGCGGGCACCCCTCCACTTT	CASSLSPRGRAPLHF
NA	TRBV7-9	TRBJ1-1	NA	16	TGTGCCAGCAGCTATGGGGGGAACTTTATGAACACTGAAGCTTTCTTT	CASSYGGNFMNTEAFF
once	TRBV7-9	TRBJ2-5	TRBD2	14	TGTGCCAGCTTCGGGACTAGCGGGCAGGAGACCCAGTACTTC	CASFGTSGQETQYF
few	TRBV5-6	TRBJ2-3	TRBD2	15	TGTGCCAGCAGCGGGCTAGCGGGGGGTACAGATACGCAGTATTTT	CASSGLAGGTDTQYF
NA	TRBV27	TRBJ1-4	TRBD1	13	TGTGCCAGCAGTCCCTCAAGGACAGGGTGGCTGTTTTTT	CASSPSRTGWLFF
few	TRBV4-3	TRBJ2-3	TRBD2	15	TGCGCCAGCAGCCAGGGACTAGCGGGAGGTGGTACGCAGTATTTT	CASSQGLAGGGTQYF
NA	TRBV10-3	TRBJ2-1	TRBD1	11	TGTGCCATCAGTACAGGGGGTTGGCAGTTCTTC	CAISTGGWQFF
NA	TRBV5-1	TRBJ2-5	TRBD2	15	TGCGCCAGCAGCTTGGTGACTAGCGGTGGCGGGGCCCAGTACTTC	CASSLVTSGGGAQYF
NA	TRBV2	TRBJ2-1	TRBD2	23	TGTGCCAGCAGTCCCGCCAGGGGTGCCAGCGGGGGGGCCCCGCGAAGCTCCTACAATGAGCAGTTCTTC	CASSPARGASGGAPRSSYNEQFF
NA	TRBV5-1	TRBJ2-7	TRBD1	17	TGCGCCAGCAGCTTCAGTAGAACAACCGGGACAGGTGACGAGCAGTACTTC	CASSFSRTTGTGDEQYF
NA	TRBV13	TRBJ2-7	TRBD2	18	TGTGCCAGCAGCTTAGCCCGGATGAGTAGCGGGGGCCTATACGAGCAGTACTTC	CASSLARMSSGGLYEQYF
NA	TRBV5-1	TRBJ2-7	TRBD1	15	TGCGCCAGCAGCTTGGGGGGACAGGCTGCCTACGAGCAGTACTTC	CASSLGGQAAYEQYF